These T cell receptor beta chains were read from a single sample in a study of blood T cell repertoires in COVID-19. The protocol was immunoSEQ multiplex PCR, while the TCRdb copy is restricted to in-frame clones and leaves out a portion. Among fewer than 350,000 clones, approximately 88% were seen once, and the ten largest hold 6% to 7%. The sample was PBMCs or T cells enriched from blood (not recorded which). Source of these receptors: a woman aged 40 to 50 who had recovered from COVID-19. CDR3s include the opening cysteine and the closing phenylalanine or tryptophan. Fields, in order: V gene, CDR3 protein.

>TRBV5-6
CASSLGTVNEKLFF
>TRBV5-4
CASSLGAGALTGELFF
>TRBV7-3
CASSLGAGVSYEQYF
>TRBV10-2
CASSEQNYGYTF
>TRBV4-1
CASSQERGGGTGALYEQYF
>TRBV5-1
CASSLEERRWASYNEQFF
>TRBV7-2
CASSLSTGYTGELFF
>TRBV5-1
CASSLLGDRYNEQFF
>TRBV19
CASSRGFQPQHF
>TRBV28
CASSLSGTGNTDTQYF
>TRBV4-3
CASSHGRGTDTQYF
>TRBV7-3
CASSLGGANGYTF
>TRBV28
CASSGTGHNSPLHF
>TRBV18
CASSPGTGAHNEQFF
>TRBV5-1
CASSLNLGTTNEQFF
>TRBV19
CASSAGRDSAFF
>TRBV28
CASSYAMGQPNTEAFF
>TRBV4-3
CASSPRPGTGNGYTF
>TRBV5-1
CASSLDRGQTGELFF
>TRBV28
CAIRTGLIVSTGELFF
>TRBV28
CASKGQAPNYGYTF
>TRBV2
CASTPGPGSYTF
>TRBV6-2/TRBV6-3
CASSFPFLTGIDDNEQFF
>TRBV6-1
CASSYEVQAFF
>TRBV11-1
CASSPGGAGNYEQYF
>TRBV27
CASSLLGTQQETQYF
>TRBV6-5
CASSYLTGEAFF
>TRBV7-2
CASSFQTFYGDTQYF
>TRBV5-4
CASSPPLATYNEQFF
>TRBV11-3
CASSLAAPQRELQSYEQYF
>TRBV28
CASSWRTLPYEQYF
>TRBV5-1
CASSLEGVGGYTF
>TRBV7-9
CASERVGAINTEAFF
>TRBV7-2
CASSYHRDPVGYTF
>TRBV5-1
CASSRDNYYGYTF
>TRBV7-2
CASSLEVGFGGYTF
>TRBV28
CASTQQGAVQYF
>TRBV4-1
CASSQQGAGANVLTF
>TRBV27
CASSPDRDSANVLTF
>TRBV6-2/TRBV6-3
CASSGTSGYNEQFF
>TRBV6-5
CASSYFAQGGYEQYF